This T cell receptor beta chain was observed in a study of T cell responses to AZD1222 COVID-19 vaccine. Across the study: The study pooled second doses at about 4 or about 12 weeks.

Broader study findings: After two AZD1222 doses, spike-specific TCR breadth and depth rose versus day 0. White British donors predominated, females outnumbered males, and clonal diversity was possibly underestimated.

Assay: immunoSEQ multiplex PCR; the TCRdb copy retains only in-frame clones and omits some. Of 95,000 to 110,000 clones in the sample, over 75% were seen once. To note about this clone: No antigen is known for it.

V was cut by 2 bases and J by 0 bases, with 4 bases left in between. The germline gives CDR1 ENHRY, CDR2 SYGVKD. This CDR3 region has 14 residues. This chain connects TRBV10-3 to TRBJ1-4; D not resolved. The clonotype originates from an adult in good health. The specimen comprised peripheral blood, sampled on day 0 of AZD1222 vaccination. The CDR3 loop reads CAISEGATNEKLFF. CDR3 nucleotides: TGTGCCATCAGTGAGGGGGCAACTAATGAAAAACTGTTTTTT.